These T cell receptor beta chains were read from a single sample in a study of blood T cell repertoires in COVID-19. Assay: immunoSEQ multiplex PCR; the TCRdb copy retains only in-frame clones and omits some. The sample has over 85,000 clones, around 80% seen once. The specimen was peripheral blood. All receptors come from a man in his 60s with acute or convalescent COVID-19. Each CDR3 is given with its conserved first and last residue. D genes are given only for firm matches. The size of a clone is reported for some rows only, either as once, few or many, or as a class for expanded clones.

v_gene	j_gene	abundance	d_gene	CDR3aa	CDR3nt
TRBV15	TRBJ2-2	NA	TRBD2	CATSQAGGFTGELFF	TGTGCCACCAGCCAAGCGGGGGGCTTCACCGGGGAGCTGTTTTTT
TRBV5-1	TRBJ1-2	NA	NA	CASRRTGTLNYGYTF	TGCGCCAGCAGACGAACAGGGACCCTTAACTATGGCTACACCTTC
TRBV7-9	TRBJ1-1	few	TRBD1	CASSPQGDLTEAFF	TGTGCCAGCAGCCCCCAGGGGGATTTGACTGAAGCTTTCTTT
TRBV19	TRBJ1-2	few	TRBD1	CASTRDSGRSNYGYTF	TGTGCCAGTACCAGGGACAGTGGCCGGTCTAACTATGGCTACACCTTC
TRBV7-2	TRBJ2-7	NA	NA	CASSLAPTYEQYF	TGTGCCAGCAGCTTAGCCCCAACCTACGAGCAGTACTTC
TRBV7-2	TRBJ1-5	once	NA	CASSSNNQPQHF	TGTGCCAGCAGCTCAAATAATCAGCCCCAGCATTTT
TRBV15	TRBJ1-4	NA	NA	CATSRGFGINEKLFF	TGTGCCACCAGCAGAGGTTTCGGGATTAATGAAAAACTGTTTTTT
TRBV3-1/TRBV3-2	TRBJ2-5	NA	TRBD1	CASSRGGQGRETQYF	TGTGCCAGCAGCCGAGGGGGACAGGGCCGCGAGACCCAGTACTTC
TRBV6-5	TRBJ2-3	NA	NA	CASSYSGGTDTQYF	TGTGCCAGCAGTTACAGCGGCGGCACAGATACGCAGTATTTT
TRBV3-1/TRBV3-2	TRBJ1-6	NA	NA	CASSQEKGVPYNSPLHF	TGTGCCAGCAGCCAAGAAAAGGGGGTTCCATATAATTCACCCCTCCACTTT
TRBV19	TRBJ1-4	NA	NA	CASSRPFTPTNEKLFF	TGTGCCAGTAGTCGCCCTTTTACTCCAACTAATGAAAAACTGTTTTTT
TRBV5-1	TRBJ2-3	NA	NA	CASKPLKGLGGDTQYF	TGCGCCAGCAAGCCCTTGAAGGGGCTGGGTGGAGATACGCAGTATTTT
TRBV5-1	TRBJ1-3	NA	NA	CASSLTSDSSGNTIYF	TGCGCCAGCAGCCTAACAAGTGACAGCTCTGGAAACACCATATATTTT
TRBV25-1	TRBJ1-2	NA	TRBD1	CASSASGTGGFYGYTF	TGTGCCAGCAGTGCCTCCGGGACAGGGGGTTTCTATGGCTACACCTTC
TRBV7-2	TRBJ1-4	NA	TRBD1	CASSPTNRDRGEKLFF	TGTGCCAGCAGCCCAACGAACCGGGACAGGGGGGAAAAACTGTTTTTT
TRBV30	TRBJ2-1	NA	NA	CAWSVRDGGYNEQFF	TGTGCCTGGAGTGTAAGGGACGGGGGATACAATGAGCAGTTCTTC
TRBV2	TRBJ1-2	NA	TRBD1	CASHRTGPNYGYTF	TGTGCCAGCCATCGGACAGGGCCTAACTATGGCTACACCTTC
TRBV19	TRBJ1-2	NA	TRBD1	CASRQGQGVNYGYTF	TGTGCCAGTAGGCAGGGACAGGGGGTTAACTATGGCTACACCTTC
TRBV3-1/TRBV3-2	TRBJ1-6	NA	TRBD1	CASSQRPGRGQGYNSPLHF	TGTGCCAGCAGCCAACGACCCGGGCGGGGACAGGGTTATAATTCACCCCTCCACTTT
TRBV10-1	TRBJ2-1	NA	NA	CASSESEESSYNEQFF	TGCGCCAGCAGTGAGTCAGAGGAAAGCTCCTACAATGAGCAGTTCTTC
TRBV2	TRBJ1-2	NA	NA	CASNQNSYGYTF	TGTGCCAGCAATCAGAATTCCTATGGCTACACCTTC
TRBV4-2	TRBJ2-7	NA	TRBD2	CASSQELAGHEQYF	TGTGCCAGCAGCCAAGAACTAGCGGGGCACGAGCAGTACTTC
TRBV14	TRBJ2-1	NA	TRBD2	CARPRILAGGDNEQFF	TGTGCCAGGCCTCGCATCCTAGCGGGGGGCGACAATGAGCAGTTCTTC
TRBV6-5	TRBJ1-1	NA	TRBD1	CASSYTPQGAEAFF	TGTGCCAGCAGTTACACTCCCCAGGGGGCTGAAGCTTTCTTT
TRBV3-1/TRBV3-2	TRBJ1-3	NA	NA	CASSHTGWENTIYF	TGTGCCAGCAGCCATACAGGATGGGAAAACACCATATATTTT
TRBV6-6	TRBJ1-2	NA	NA	CASGKQGKGGYTF	TGTGCCAGCGGGAAACAGGGAAAGGGTGGCTACACCTTC
TRBV3-1/TRBV3-2	TRBJ1-1	NA	NA	CASSATPQDTEAFF	TGTGCCAGCAGCGCAACCCCACAGGACACTGAAGCTTTCTTT
TRBV5-1	TRBJ2-5	few	TRBD1	CASGRTGETQYF	TGCGCCAGCGGACGGACAGGGGAGACCCAGTACTTC
TRBV4-3	TRBJ1-4	NA	TRBD1	CASSQDRGTGGAFNEKLFF	TGCGCCAGCAGCCAAGACCGAGGGACAGGTGGAGCATTTAATGAAAAACTGTTTTTT
TRBV3-1/TRBV3-2	TRBJ2-1	NA	TRBD2	CASSQDGGLAGNNEQFF	TGTGCCAGCAGCCAAGATGGGGGACTAGCGGGGAACAATGAGCAGTTCTTC
TRBV6-5	TRBJ1-6	NA	NA	CASSYSRTVVGSPLHF	TGTGCCAGCAGTTACTCGCGGACTGTCGTAGGTTCACCCCTCCACTTT
TRBV11-2	TRBJ1-4	NA	NA	CASSSDRRNEKLFF	TGTGCCAGCAGCTCCGACAGGCGAAATGAAAAACTGTTTTTT
TRBV5-1	TRBJ2-5	NA	NA	CASSLAGIGSETQYF	TGCGCCAGCAGCTTGGCCGGGATAGGGAGCGAGACCCAGTACTTC
TRBV12-3/TRBV12-4	TRBJ1-1	NA	NA	CASSLAGVGEAFF	TGTGCCAGCAGTTTAGCAGGGGTAGGTGAAGCTTTCTTT
TRBV10-3	TRBJ2-2	NA	TRBD1	CAISDRGQGNTGELFF	TGTGCCATCAGTGATCGTGGACAGGGGAACACCGGGGAGCTGTTTTTT
TRBV6-4	TRBJ2-3	NA	TRBD2	CASSEAGGTDTQYF	TGTGCCAGCAGTGAAGCGGGGGGCACAGATACGCAGTATTTT
TRBV28	TRBJ2-3	NA	NA	CASSLGGGAGLEDTQYF	TGTGCCAGCAGTTTGGGGGGGGGCGCGGGGTTGGAAGATACGCAGTATTTT
TRBV7-8	TRBJ2-1	NA	NA	CASSVTPGSYNEQFF	TGTGCCAGCAGCGTTACCCCGGGGAGCTACAATGAGCAGTTCTTC
TRBV5-1	TRBJ2-7	once	TRBD1	CASSSPGQGSEQYF	TGCGCCAGCAGCTCCCCGGGACAGGGTTCCGAGCAGTACTTC
TRBV28	TRBJ1-2	NA	NA	CASARGGYGYTF	TGTGCCAGCGCTAGGGGCGGCTATGGCTACACCTTC
TRBV19	TRBJ1-3	NA	TRBD1	CASSSRDRGTIYF	TGTGCCAGTAGTTCCCGGGACAGGGGAACCATATATTTT
TRBV19	TRBJ2-5	NA	TRBD1	CASSSRTGGDETQYF	TGTGCCAGTAGTTCTCGGACAGGGGGCGACGAGACCCAGTACTTC
TRBV28	TRBJ1-6	NA	NA	CASSLWGGGTDGSPLHF	TGTGCCAGCAGTTTATGGGGGGGAGGGACCGATGGTTCACCCCTCCACTTT
TRBV28	TRBJ1-2	NA	NA	CASSFPPRGANYGYTF	TGTGCCAGCAGTTTTCCGCCCAGGGGCGCTAACTATGGCTACACCTTC
TRBV28	TRBJ1-5	NA	NA	CASSLGPAAQNQPQHF	TGTGCCAGCAGTTTAGGGCCGGCAGCCCAAAATCAGCCCCAGCATTTT
TRBV6-2/TRBV6-3	TRBJ2-3	once	NA	CASSFPRGARTDTQYF	TGTGCCAGCAGTTTTCCTCGGGGGGCCCGCACAGATACGCAGTATTTT
TRBV7-8	TRBJ2-1	NA	NA	CASSPSHEQFF	TGTGCCAGCAGCCCTAGCCATGAGCAGTTCTTC
TRBV30	TRBJ2-1	NA	NA	CAWEWGHREQFF	TGTGCCTGGGAGTGGGGACATCGTGAGCAGTTCTTC
TRBV6-5	TRBJ1-2	once	NA	CASSSDSFRGYTF	TGTGCCAGCAGTTCGGACAGCTTTAGGGGCTACACCTTC
TRBV18	TRBJ1-1	NA	NA	CASSQGGNTEAFF	TGTGCCAGCTCCCAAGGGGGGAACACTGAAGCTTTCTTT
TRBV5-4	TRBJ2-1	NA	NA	CASSAAGGRGSYNEQFF	TGTGCCAGCAGCGCGGCCGGCGGCCGGGGCTCCTACAATGAGCAGTTCTTC
TRBV15	TRBJ2-3	NA	TRBD2	CATSRDGLANTDTQYF	TGTGCCACCAGCAGAGACGGACTAGCAAACACAGATACGCAGTATTTT